The TCR beta chain under discussion was sequenced for a study of T cell responses to AZD1222 COVID-19 vaccine. This table comes from immunoSEQ multiplex PCR, and its TCRdb copy is limited to in-frame clones, with some not included. The table lists 150,000 to 250,000 clones, approximately 91% of them singletons. For this clone: Its antigen is undetermined.

The CDR3 is 12 residues long. The germline CDR1 and CDR2 sequences are SGHVS and FQNEAQ. V shed 6 bases, J shed 13 bases, and the junction held 8 bases outside the gene matches. General observations from the study: A mostly white British donor set with more females was recruited, and clonal diversity was possibly underestimated.

V usage is TRBV7-8 and J usage is TRBJ1-1; 10 nucleotides agree with TRBD1. Sequencing was performed on peripheral blood, taken 28 days after the second AZD1222 dose. The source of this sequence is an adult who received the AZD1222 COVID-19 vaccine. The CDR3 sequence: CASSLDRGLVFF. The CDR3 region has the DNA TGTGCCAGCAGTCTAGACAGGGGGCTAGTTTTCTTT.